The 30 T cell receptor beta chains below were found in one sample sequenced in a study of blood T cells in healthy people across ages. A second PCR of roughly 7 to 11 cycles used a sample-barcoded 5' primer and a J-beta primer mix. TCRdb analysed the 5' RACE reads with MiXCR anew, one entry per CDR3 protein. The sample gives 750,000 to 950,000 distinct CDR3 sequences, 25% to 30% of which show up once; over 2.5% is in the top ten. These records were also assigned to another study, of T cells of mothers and their children.

Sequenced: blood. The receptors stem from a boy between 10 and 17 years old in good health.

The chain joins TRBV24-1 to TRBJ2-5; a possible D gene is TRBD2 (6 bases). V gave up 5 bases and J gave up 4 bases, with 25 bases separating them. This CDR3 spans 18 amino acids. Per germline, CDR1 KGHDR and CDR2 SFDVKD. The CDR3 bases are TGTGCCACCAGTGTTGTTCAGAAACTAGCTGGGGCCCGAGAGACCCAGTACTTC. This codes for CATSVVQKLAGARETQYF.

The gene calls are TRBV3-1 and TRBJ1-2; 7 bases line up with TRBD1. V shed 5 bases and J 8 bases; nucleotides not matched to a gene: 11. CDR3 size: 14 residues. CDR1 LGHDT and CDR2 YNNKEL come from the germline V gene (reference sequence). CDR3 nucleotides: TGTGCCAGCAGCGAAAGAGGACAGGTGCGCGGCTACACCTTC. Its translation: CASSERGQVRGYTF. The complete variable domain, with remaining parts taken from reference TRBV3-1 and TRBJ1-2, reads DTAVSQTPKYLVTQMGNDKSIKCEQNLGHDTMYWYKQDSKKFLKIMFSYNNKELIINETVPNRFSPKSPDKAHLNLHINSLELGDSAVYFCASSERGQVRGYTFGSGTRLTVV.

This clonotype was observed once. The chain is built from TRBV20-1 and TRBJ2-7; D possibly corresponds to TRBD2 (6 bases). Trimming cost V 6 bases and J 3 bases, with 15 bases left between them. The germline V gene has CDR1 DFQATT and CDR2 SNEGSKA (reference sequence). This CDR3 contains 13 residues. CDR3 sequence (DNA): TGCAGTGCGGCCGGGAGATCAAGCTACGAGCAGTACTTC. It yields the protein CSAAGRSSYEQYF.

This chain joins TRBV20-1 and TRBJ1-2; maybe TRBD1 (5 bases). The CDR3 is made up of 13 amino acids. Trimming stripped 3 bases from V and 5 bases from J, with 13 bases between. CDR1 DFQATT and CDR2 SNEGSKA come from the germline V gene (reference sequence). This CDR3 is CSARKQENYGYTF. CDR3 sequence (DNA): TGCAGTGCTAGGAAACAGGAAAATTATGGCTACACCTTC.

V gene TRBV29-1 combines with J gene TRBJ2-5, with 9 bases fitting TRBD2. The CDR3 has 15 amino acids. Germline CDR1 is SQVTM and CDR2 is ANQGSEA. J lost 5 bases, V lost 6 bases, and 13 bases had no gene match. The CDR3 loop reads CSVSSIAGVWETQYF. As DNA, the CDR3 is TGCAGCGTCTCTTCCATAGCGGGGGTCTGGGAGACCCAGTACTTC. The whole variable domain, filled in from reference TRBV29-1 and TRBJ2-5, reads SAVISQKPSRDICQRGTSLTIQCQVDSQVTMMFWYRQQPGQSLTLIATANQGSEATYESGFVIDKFPISRPNLTFSTLTVSNMSPEDSSIYLCSVSSIAGVWETQYFGPGTRLLVL.

The gene calls are TRBV3-1 and TRBJ2-4, with a weak D call TRBD2 (6 bases). Per the germline V gene, CDR1 is LGHDT and CDR2 is YNNKEL (reference sequence). The CDR3 totals 14 residues. V was shortened by 5 bases and J by 2 bases, with 10 bases between the two germline ends. CDR3 sequence: CASSLGGTKNIQYF. The CDR3 bases are TGTGCCAGCAGCTTGGGGGGAACCAAAAACATTCAGTACTTC.

This clonotype was picked up many times. This chain links TRBV12-3 or TRBV12-4 with TRBJ2-1; D gene ambiguous. The length of the CDR3 is 12 residues. Trimming left V 3 bases short and J 5 bases short, with 5 bases between. CDR3 protein: CASSFGNNEQFF. The CDR3 nucleotides read TGTGCCAGCAGTTTTGGCAACAATGAGCAGTTCTTC.

In this sample, this clonotype turned up a few times. This chain connects TRBV5-1 to TRBJ1-4; TRBD1 is a possible D gene (5 bases). Between the trimmed V and J ends, which lost 4 bases and 8 bases, there was a span of 18 bases. CDR1 and CDR2 (germline): SGHRS, YFSETQ. CDR3 length: 15 amino acids. The CDR3 loop reads CASSPGTTDLEKLFF. For the CDR3, the DNA is TGCGCCAGCAGCCCGGGGACGACTGATCTGGAAAAACTGTTTTTT. The full variable domain, rest sourced from reference TRBV5-1 and TRBJ1-4, is KAGVTQTPRYLIKTRGQQVTLSCSPISGHRSVSWYQQTPGQGLQFLFEYFSETQRNKGNFPGRFSGRQFSNSRSEMNVSTLELGDSALYLCASSPGTTDLEKLFFGSGTQLSVL.

The chain employs TRBV28 and TRBJ1-1, with 10 bases matching TRBD1. CDR1 and CDR2 (germline): MDHEN, SYDVKM. The CDR3 covers 16 residues. Trimming took 3 bases from V and 2 from J; bases not matched to a gene: 6. The CDR3 nucleotides read TGTGCCAGCAGTTTCCCGGACAGGGGGATTAACACTGAAGCTTTCTTT. This sequence encodes CASSFPDRGINTEAFF.

A single count supports this clonotype. The chain recombines TRBV9 with TRBJ2-5; D assignment may be TRBD1 or TRBD2 (5 bases each). V was pared by 4 bases and J by 4 bases, with 23 bases between. Looked up from germline, CDR1 is SGDLS and CDR2 is YYNGEE. The CDR3 length is 17 residues. The CDR3 spells CASSPRGAFQGRETQYF. The CDR3 DNA reads TGTGCCAGCAGCCCACGAGGGGCCTTCCAGGGACGAGAGACCCAGTACTTC.

The rearrangement joins TRBV5-5 to TRBJ1-2, with D unclear. The germline gives CDR1 SGHKS, CDR2 YYEKEE (reference sequence). The length of the CDR3 is 14 residues. The germline V and J ends were trimmed by 7 bases and 4 bases, with 17 bases remaining between them. CDR3 in DNA: TGTGCCAGCGAGCTTGGACCGCGGGCCTATGGCTACACCTTC. Its translation is CASELGPRAYGYTF. Supplemented by reference TRBV5-5 and TRBJ1-2, the full variable domain reads DAGVTQSPTHLIKTRGQQVTLRCSPISGHKSVSWYQQVLGQGPQFIFQYYEKEERGRGNFPDRFSARQFPNYSSELNVNALLLGDSALYLCASELGPRAYGYTFGSGTRLTVV.

In this sample, this clonotype turned up once. V usage is TRBV10-2 and J usage is TRBJ1-2; 8 bases fit TRBD1. CDR1 is WSHSY and CDR2 is SAAADI in the germline V gene. This CDR3 is built from 13 residues. The V and J ends lost 7 bases and 7 bases, in that order; junction bases with no gene match: 8. CDR3 protein: CASTAGQGAGYTF. The CDR3 DNA follows: TGCGCCAGCACCGCCGGACAGGGAGCTGGCTACACCTTC.

This clonotype appeared a few times. V is TRBV7-6 and J is TRBJ2-3; 10 positions agree with TRBD2. With V trimmed by 5 bases and J by 2 bases, 19 bases remained unmatched. The CDR3 length is 20 residues. Germline loops: CDR1 SGHVS, CDR2 FNYEAQ. The DNA for the CDR3 is TGTGCCAGCAGCCCACAGGCTAGCGGGGGCCAGGTTACGAACACAGATACGCAGTATTTT. Protein product: CASSPQASGGQVTNTDTQYF.

In its sample, this clonotype was seen a few times. This chain uses TRBV20-1 with TRBJ1-5; no reliable D call. This CDR3 has 12 amino acids. CDR1 and CDR2 (germline): DFQATT, SNEGSKA (reference sequence). V lost 6 bases, J lost 11 bases, and 17 bases lay in between. The CDR3 sequence: CSATSRLGAQHF. CDR3 nucleotides: TGCAGTGCCACCAGCCGACTCGGGGCCCAGCATTTT.

The chain links TRBV5-4 to TRBJ2-1; 7 bases match TRBD1. V dropped 4 bases and J dropped 1; count of bases not matched to a gene: 8. This CDR3 contains 16 residues. Looked up from germline, CDR1 is SGHNT and CDR2 is YYREEE (reference sequence). In DNA form, the CDR3 reads TGTGCCAGCAGCCGAACGGGACAGAGATCCTACAATGAGCAGTTCTTC. Its translation: CASSRTGQRSYNEQFF.

This clonotype was observed a handful of times. This chain uses TRBV4-3 with TRBJ2-5, with TRBD1 identical over 9 bases. Germline V CDR1 and CDR2: LGHNA, YSLEER. The CDR3 is 16 amino acids. The ends lost 1 base at V and 3 bases at J; junction bases unmatched: 6. The CDR3 here is CASSQGQGGKEETQYF. CDR3 in DNA: TGCGCCAGCAGCCAAGGACAGGGGGGGAAGGAAGAGACCCAGTACTTC.

The chain employs TRBV9 and TRBJ2-5, with 9 bases fitting TRBD2. The junction had 1 base not matched to a gene; V was cut back by 0 bases and J by 4 bases. The CDR3 sequence is 14 residues long. Germline V gene data show CDR1 as SGDLS and CDR2 as YYNGEE. The CDR3 loop is CASSVGLAVETQYF. The CDR3 DNA follows: TGTGCCAGCAGCGTAGGACTAGCGGTAGAGACCCAGTACTTC.

This chain connects TRBV24-1 to TRBJ2-5; TRBD2 is a possible D gene (6 bases). The J call may be incorrect, as the DNA end agrees better with TRBJ2-1. Looked up from germline, CDR1 is KGHDR and CDR2 is SFDVKD. CDR3 length: 14 residues. The CDR3 protein is CATRDTGTGNEQFF. The CDR3 bases are TGTGCCACCAGGGATACCGGGACTGGAAATGAGCAGTTCTTC.

In this sample, this clonotype turned up a few times. One junction end does not reproduce the germline sequence, and a read error may be involved. The CDR3 loop is CAGPAGQEYQETQYF. The DNA of the CDR3 is TGTGCCGGTCCCGCGGGACAAGAGTACCAAGAAACCCAGTACTTC. V gene TRBV27 combines with J gene TRBJ2-5; either TRBD1 or TRBD2 may supply D (6 bases each). Germline V CDR1 and CDR2: MNHEY, SMNVEV (reference sequence). CDR3 length equals 15 residues.

This sequence joins TRBV13 and TRBJ2-3; D not certain. The germline V and J ends were trimmed by 5 bases and 11 bases, with 29 bases remaining between them. CDR1 is PRHDT, CDR2 FYEKMQ, per germline (reference sequence). This CDR3 has 17 residues. In DNA form, the CDR3 reads TGTGCCAGCAGCATCACCTCGGCGGACCCATCGCGCGAAATGCAGTATTTT. It is translated as CASSITSADPSREMQYF.

The chain couples TRBV11-2 to TRBJ2-5; 8 bases align to TRBD1. The J call may be mistaken, given a closer DNA end match to TRBJ2-1. Looked up from germline, CDR1 is SGHAT and CDR2 is FQNNGV. The CDR3 is 13 amino acids. CDR3 sequence (DNA): TGTGCCAGCAGCTCCCCAGGGGGCAGTGAGCAGTTCTTC. Amino acid sequence: CASSSPGGSEQFF.

There are a few counts of this clonotype. This rearrangement joins TRBV2 to TRBJ2-5; D perhaps matches TRBD2 (5 bases). The DNA end is a closer match to TRBJ2-7, so the J assignment may be wrong. The length of the CDR3 is 14 residues. The germline V gene has CDR1 SNHLY and CDR2 FYNNEI. For the CDR3, the DNA is TGTGCCAGCAGTGTAGAGGGCGGCAACTACGAGCAGTACTTC. Translation gives CASSVEGGNYEQYF.

Many counts were recorded for this clonotype. This chain uses TRBV7-9 with TRBJ2-5, with a weak D call TRBD1 (6 bases). This CDR3 is 14 amino acids long. Germline-derived CDR1 and CDR2 are SEHNR and FQNEAQ (reference sequence). Trimming pared 4 bases from V and 6 bases from J, leaving 15 bases between. The CDR3 sequence is CASSSGQLLKTQYF. The CDR3 DNA sequence: TGTGCCAGCAGCTCCGGACAGTTACTAAAGACCCAGTACTTC.

In its sample, this clonotype was seen a few times. The chain uses TRBV6-5 and TRBJ2-6, with D possibly being TRBD1 or TRBD2 (5 bases each). Germline CDR1 and CDR2: MNHEY and SVGAGI. With 2 bases removed from V and 8 bases from J, the gap between germline ends came to 22 bases. The CDR3 loop spans 18 amino acids. This CDR3 is CASSYVGTLRGRTNVLTF. Written as DNA, the CDR3 is TGTGCCAGCAGTTACGTGGGGACCCTTCGAGGTAGGACCAACGTCCTGACTTTC.

This sequence joins TRBV9 and TRBJ2-3, with 8 nucleotides matching TRBD2. The CDR3 is made up of 14 amino acids. V lost 7 bases, J lost 2 bases, and 6 bases stayed unmatched. Germline loops: CDR1 SGDLS, CDR2 YYNGEE. CDR3 nucleotide sequence: TGTGCCAGCGGACCGGGAGGGTACACAGATACGCAGTATTTT. This translates into CASGPGGYTDTQYF.

The J gene is TRBJ1-1, the V gene TRBV28; 12 bases are a match to TRBD1. Germline CDR1 and CDR2: MDHEN and SYDVKM. The ends lost 10 bases at V and 6 bases at J; junction bases unmatched: 9. This CDR3 has 14 residues. CDR3 sequence: CATGTGGLGPEAFF. CDR3 nucleotides: TGTGCCACCGGGACAGGGGGCTTAGGCCCTGAAGCTTTCTTT.

This clonotype was seen a few times. V and J are TRBV7-9 and TRBJ2-7; tentative D call: TRBD1 (5 bases). The germline V gene has CDR1 SEHNR and CDR2 FQNEAQ (reference sequence). This CDR3 region has 14 residues. Trimming took off 2 bases at V and 2 bases at J, with 10 bases between the two ends. The CDR3 DNA follows: TGTGCCAGCAGCTTAAATGGCAGGGCCTACGAGCAGTACTTC. It specifies CASSLNGRAYEQYF.

This chain connects TRBV14 to TRBJ2-5; D remains ambiguous. Trimming took 1 base from V and 13 from J, leaving 10 bases between them. The V gene's germline CDR1 is SGHDN and CDR2 FVKESK. The CDR3 consists of 11 residues. CDR3 sequence: CASSQGGLRYF. The CDR3 DNA is TGTGCCAGCAGCCAAGGAGGATTACGGTACTTC.

This rearrangement joins TRBV3-1 to TRBJ2-7; possibly TRBD1 or TRBD2 for D (5 bases each). V was shortened by 3 bases and J by 5 bases, with 17 bases between the two germline ends. Germline lookup yields CDR1 LGHDT and CDR2 YNNKEL (reference sequence). CDR3 length equals 15 residues. As DNA, the CDR3 is TGTGCCAGCAGCCAGGAGATCGGGGCGGCCCACGAGCAGTACTTC. This encodes CASSQEIGAAHEQYF.

This sequence joins TRBV30 and TRBJ1-2; possibly TRBD1 for D (5 bases). The CDR3 has 14 residues. Trimming took off 0 bases at V and 8 bases at J, with 16 bases between the two ends. CDR1 GTSNPN and CDR2 SVGIG come from the germline V gene (reference sequence). CDR3 nucleotides: TGTGCCTGGAGTGTACTGAAAGGGGTGTGGGGCTACACCTTC. This encodes CAWSVLKGVWGYTF.